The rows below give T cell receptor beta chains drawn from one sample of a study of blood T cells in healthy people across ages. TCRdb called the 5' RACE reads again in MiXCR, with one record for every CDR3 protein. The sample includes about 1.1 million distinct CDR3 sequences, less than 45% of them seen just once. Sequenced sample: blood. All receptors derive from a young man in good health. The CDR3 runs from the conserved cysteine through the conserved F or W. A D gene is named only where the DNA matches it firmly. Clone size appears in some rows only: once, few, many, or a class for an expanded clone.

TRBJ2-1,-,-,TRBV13,CASSYDRAYNEQFF,TGTGCCAGCAGCTACGACAGAGCCTACAATGAGCAGTTCTTC
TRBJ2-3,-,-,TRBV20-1,CSAKIAGNMADTQYF,TGCAGTGCTAAAATTGCAGGGAATATGGCAGATACGCAGTATTTT
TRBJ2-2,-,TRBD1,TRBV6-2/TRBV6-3,CASRWDSRNTGELFF,TGTGCCAGCAGATGGGACAGCAGGAACACCGGGGAGCTGTTTTTT
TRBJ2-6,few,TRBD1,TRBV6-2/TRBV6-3,CASSYLLGQGDSGANVLTF,TGTGCCAGCAGTTACCTCTTAGGACAGGGCGATTCTGGGGCCAACGTCCTGACTTTC
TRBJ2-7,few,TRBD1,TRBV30,CAWSPKPGQGIYEQYF,TGTGCCTGGAGTCCAAAACCGGGACAGGGTATCTACGAGCAGTACTTC
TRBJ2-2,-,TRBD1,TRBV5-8,CASSLVLDRSYAGELFF,TGTGCCAGCAGCTTAGTCTTGGACAGGTCGTACGCCGGGGAGCTGTTTTTT
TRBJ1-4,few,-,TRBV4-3,CASSQGARGANEKLFF,TGCGCCAGCAGCCAAGGGGCTAGGGGTGCCAATGAAAAACTGTTTTTT
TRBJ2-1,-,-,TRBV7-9,CASSFERVINNEQFF,TGTGCCAGCAGCTTTGAAAGGGTCATCAACAATGAGCAGTTCTTC
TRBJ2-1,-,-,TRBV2,CASSDSPTNEQFF,TGTGCCAGCAGTGACAGTCCGACCAATGAGCAGTTCTTC
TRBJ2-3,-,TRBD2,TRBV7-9,CASSLRTSDGTDTQYF,TGTGCCAGCAGCTTGCGGACTAGCGACGGCACAGATACGCAGTATTTT
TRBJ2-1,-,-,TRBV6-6,CASSYPERTTYNEQFF,TGTGCCAGCAGTTACCCTGAGCGGACCACATACAATGAGCAGTTCTTC
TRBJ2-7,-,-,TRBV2,CASRVTGTYEQYF,TGTGCCAGCAGGGTGACAGGAACATACGAGCAGTACTTC
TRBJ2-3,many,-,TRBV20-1,CSAPGGGTDTQYF,TGCAGTGCTCCAGGAGGGGGCACAGATACGCAGTATTTT
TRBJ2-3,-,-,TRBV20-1,CSAPGYPLGPDTQYF,TGCAGTGCCCCTGGGTATCCGCTGGGCCCAGATACGCAGTATTTT
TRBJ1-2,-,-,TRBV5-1,CASSLEAGSHYGYTF,TGCGCCAGCAGCTTGGAAGCTGGATCTCACTATGGCTACACCTTC
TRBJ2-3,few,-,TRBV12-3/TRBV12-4,CASSLGGRPGDTQYF,TGTGCCAGCAGTTTAGGGGGACGCCCCGGGGATACGCAGTATTTT
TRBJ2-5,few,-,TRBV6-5,CASSYTGRETQYF,TGTGCCAGCAGTTACACAGGGAGAGAGACCCAGTACTTC
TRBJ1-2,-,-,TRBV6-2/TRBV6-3,CASSYGSWDYSYTF,TGTGCCAGCAGTTACGGCAGTTGGGACTATAGCTACACCTTC
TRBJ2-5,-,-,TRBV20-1,CSAGIGLQETQYF,TGCAGTGCTGGGATTGGGCTCCAAGAGACCCAGTACTTC
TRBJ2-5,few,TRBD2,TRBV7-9,CASSQGASGFQETQYF,TGTGCCAGCAGCCAAGGCGCTAGCGGGTTCCAAGAGACCCAGTACTTC
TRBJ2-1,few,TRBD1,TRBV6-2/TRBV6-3,CASSYPALAGGFHEQFF,TGTGCCAGCAGTTACCCCGCTTTGGCAGGGGGCTTCCATGAGCAGTTCTTC
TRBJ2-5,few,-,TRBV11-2,CASSPPFKSGETQYF,TGTGCCAGCAGCCCGCCGTTTAAGAGCGGGGAGACCCAGTACTTC
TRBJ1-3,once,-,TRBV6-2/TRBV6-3,CASSYRATGNTIYF,TGTGCCAGCAGTTACCGGGCGACTGGAAACACCATATATTTT
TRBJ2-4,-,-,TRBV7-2,CASSQTGGQLDIQYF,TGTGCCAGCAGCCAGACCGGGGGACAGTTGGACATTCAGTACTTC
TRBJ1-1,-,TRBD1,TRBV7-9,CASSSPGQGGLAEAFF,TGTGCCAGCAGCAGCCCGGGACAGGGAGGTCTGGCTGAAGCTTTCTTT
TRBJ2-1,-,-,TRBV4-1,CASSQPNRGATYNEQFF,TGCGCCAGCAGCCAACCAAATCGGGGGGCAACCTACAATGAGCAGTTCTTC
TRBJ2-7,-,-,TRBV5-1,CASSVSLGNEQYF,TGCGCCAGCAGCGTGAGCCTTGGGAACGAGCAGTACTTC
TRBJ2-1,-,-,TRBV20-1,CSALKGGPDNEQFF,TGCAGTGCTTTGAAGGGGGGCCCGGACAATGAGCAGTTCTTC
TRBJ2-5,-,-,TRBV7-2,CASSIARGIQETQYF,TGTGCCAGCAGTATCGCCCGGGGGATCCAAGAGACCCAGTACTTC
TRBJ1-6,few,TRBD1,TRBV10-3,CAIGQEHNSPLHF,TGTGCCATCGGACAGGAACATAATTCACCCCTCCACTTT
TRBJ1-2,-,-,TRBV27,CASSLGRDQGYTF,TGTGCCAGCAGTTTAGGGAGGGATCAGGGCTACACCTTC
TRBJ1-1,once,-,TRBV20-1,CSARGGGLWEWGEAFF,TGCAGTGCTAGAGGGGGGGGGTTATGGGAGTGGGGTGAAGCTTTCTTT
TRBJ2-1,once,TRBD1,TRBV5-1,CASSRDRAANEQFF,TGCGCCAGCAGCCGGGACAGGGCGGCCAATGAGCAGTTCTTC
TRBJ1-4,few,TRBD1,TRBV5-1,CASSLQGAALGEKLFF,TGCGCCAGCAGCTTACAGGGGGCCGCTTTGGGTGAAAAACTGTTTTTT
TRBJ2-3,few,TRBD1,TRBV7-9,CASSSRGPFRDTQYF,TGTGCCAGCAGCTCTAGGGGGCCTTTCAGGGATACGCAGTATTTT
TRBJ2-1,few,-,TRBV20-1,CSATPFGGSSYNEQFF,TGCAGTGCTACACCGTTCGGGGGTAGCTCCTACAATGAGCAGTTCTTC
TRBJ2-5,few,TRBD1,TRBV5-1,CASSLATGVETQYF,TGCGCCAGCAGTTTAGCCACAGGGGTAGAGACCCAGTACTTC
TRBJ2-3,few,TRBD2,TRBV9,CASSPGLAGGTQYF,TGTGCCAGCAGCCCCGGACTAGCGGGAGGTACGCAGTATTTT
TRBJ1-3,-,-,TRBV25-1,CASNPGGDSGNTIYF,TGTGCCAGCAACCCTGGTGGCGACTCTGGAAACACCATATATTTT
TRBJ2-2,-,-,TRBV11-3,CASGGGLNTGELFF,TGTGCCAGCGGCGGCGGCCTGAACACCGGGGAGCTGTTTTTT
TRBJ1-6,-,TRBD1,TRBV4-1,CASSHLRDRGLMGSPLHF,TGCGCCAGCAGCCACCTCCGGGACAGGGGCCTGATGGGTTCACCCCTCCACTTT
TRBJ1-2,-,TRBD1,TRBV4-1,CASSQDDGRGPYGYTF,TGCGCCAGCAGCCAAGACGATGGCAGGGGGCCCTATGGCTACACCTTC
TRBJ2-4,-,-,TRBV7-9,CASDSRVVGDTKNIQYF,TGTGCCAGCGACTCCAGGGTTGTCGGGGATACCAAAAACATTCAGTACTTC
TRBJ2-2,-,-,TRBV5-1,CASSLGQILTGELFF,TGCGCCAGCAGCTTGGGACAGATTCTTACCGGGGAGCTGTTTTTT
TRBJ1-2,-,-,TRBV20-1,CSARGHRGYTF,TGCAGTGCTAGGGGTCACCGGGGCTACACCTTC
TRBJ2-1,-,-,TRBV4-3,CASSQGHVSSYEQFF,TGCGCCAGCAGCCAGGGACACGTTTCCTCCTACGAGCAGTTCTTC
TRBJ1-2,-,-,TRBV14,CASSQSGGGYTF,TGTGCCAGCAGCCAATCGGGGGGTGGCTACACCTTC
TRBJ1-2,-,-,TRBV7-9,CTSSLGGTPANYGYTF,TGTACCAGCAGCTTAGGAGGGACACCAGCTAACTATGGCTACACCTTC
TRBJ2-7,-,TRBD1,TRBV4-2,CASSQDGLGQGIYEQYF,TGTGCCAGCAGCCAAGATGGGTTGGGACAGGGAATCTACGAGCAGTACTTC
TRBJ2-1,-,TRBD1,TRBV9,CTSSAGDRGNEQFF,TGTACCAGCAGTGCTGGGGACAGGGGGAATGAGCAGTTCTTC